These 8 T cell receptor beta chains share one sample of origin, sequenced in a study of control samples from healthy donors and cancer patients. Assay used: immunoSEQ multiplex PCR; TCRdb lists only in-frame clones, some missing. Of 85,000 to 100,000 clones in the sample, approximately 95% are singletons; the top ten hold 8%. What was sequenced was blood. All receptors come from a man between 18 and 35 years old in good health.

The chain combines TRBV3-1 (or the pseudogene TRBV3-2) with TRBJ2-7; 9 nucleotides align to TRBD2. J was trimmed by 2 bases and V by 8 bases; bases with no gene match: 10. Per the germline V gene, CDR1 is LGHDT and CDR2 is YNNKEL (reference sequence). The CDR3 totals 15 residues. CDR3 sequence (DNA): TGTGCCAGCGGTTCGAGGACTAGCGTTACCTACGAGCAGTACTTC. Its protein is CASGSRTSVTYEQYF.

The chain recombines TRBV5-1 with TRBJ2-1, with 7 bases identical to TRBD2. The CDR3 is 16 residues long. After removal of 2 bases from V and 6 bases from J, the junction contained 11 bases not matched to a gene. CDR1 and CDR2 (germline): SGHRS, YFSETQ. CDR3 in amino acids: CASSFFSSGGSNEQFF. Here the CDR3 DNA reads TGCGCCAGCAGCTTCTTTTCTAGCGGAGGTTCCAATGAGCAGTTCTTC.

This rearrangement joins TRBV5-1 to TRBJ2-5; TRBD2 agrees at 10 bases. Per germline, CDR1 SGHRS and CDR2 YFSETQ. J lost 5 bases, V lost 2 bases, and 3 bases had no gene match. The length of the CDR3 is 14 residues. The CDR3, as DNA: TGCGCCAGCAGCTTAGCGGGGGGGCTCGAGACCCAGTACTTC. It is translated as CASSLAGGLETQYF.

The chain employs TRBV4-1 and TRBJ1-2; D possibly corresponds to TRBD1 (6 bases). V shed 7 bases and J shed 8 bases, with 20 bases lying between them. CDR3 size: 14 residues. Germline V CDR1 and CDR2: MGHRA, YSYEKL. CDR3: CASTGGEGGYGYTF. CDR3 nucleotide sequence: TGCGCCAGCACAGGAGGGGAGGGGGGTTACGGCTACACCTTC.

This clone is a singleton in its sample. The V gene is TRBV7-9, the J gene TRBJ2-7; maybe TRBD2 (5 bases). CDR1 and CDR2 from the germline V gene are SEHNR and FQNEAQ (reference sequence). This CDR3 region has 14 residues. Trimming removed 5 bases at V and 6 bases at J, with 17 bases between. The CDR3 reads CASSPTRSEAEQYF. CDR3 nucleotides: TGTGCCAGCAGCCCTACTAGGAGTGAGGCCGAGCAGTACTTC.

The V and J genes are TRBV12-5 and TRBJ2-1, with 11 nucleotides matching TRBD2. The CDR3 contains 17 residues. Germline assignment: CDR1 LGHNT and CDR2 FRNRAP. Losses at the gene ends were 5 bases for V and 6 bases for J; bases not matched to a gene: 12. CDR3 residues: CASGVRTSGLLGNEQFF. Written as DNA, the CDR3 is TGTGCTAGTGGTGTAAGGACTAGCGGGCTCCTGGGCAATGAGCAGTTCTTC.

V is TRBV19 and J is TRBJ2-1, with D possibly matching TRBD1 (5 bases). V lost 2 bases and J 7 bases, leaving 6 bases between the germline ends. The germline CDR1 and CDR2 sequences are LNHDA and SQIVND (reference sequence). The CDR3 runs to 12 residues. In DNA form, the CDR3 reads TGTGCCAGTAGTATACAGGGAAATGAGCAGTTCTTC. This encodes CASSIQGNEQFF.

The J gene is TRBJ1-2, the V gene TRBV9; D ambiguous. V lost 3 bases and J lost 6, with 9 bases in between. CDR3 length: 12 residues. Germline V gives CDR1 SGDLS, CDR2 YYNGEE. The CDR3, as DNA: TGTGCCAGCAGCGGGGAGAGCGATGGCTACACCTTC. Translated: CASSGESDGYTF.